These T cell receptor beta chains were read from a single sample in a study of T cells in Graves' hyperthyroidism and ophthalmopathy. MiXCR, run by TCRdb on the multiplex PCR reads, gives a single entry per CDR3 protein. In the table there are fewer than 900,000 distinct CDR3 sequences, 16% of which are singletons. Sequencing was done on a sample of blood. These receptors came from a man aged 18 to 29 with Graves' hyperthyroidism. The CDR3 runs from the conserved cysteine through the conserved F or W. D genes are given only for firm matches. The size of a clone is reported for some rows only, either as once, few or many, or as a class for expanded clones.

D: NA
size: many
V: TRBV7-2
J: TRBJ1-2
CDR3: CASSVTLAHYGYTF
DNA: TGTGCCAGCAGCGTAACCCTTGCGCACTATGGCTACACCTTC

D: NA
size: many
V: TRBV11-1
J: TRBJ2-1
CDR3: CASSFYDVLGEQFF
DNA: TGTGCCAGCAGCTTTTACGACGTATTAGGTGAGCAGTTCTTC

D: TRBD1
size: many
V: TRBV6-6
J: TRBJ2-1
CDR3: CASSWGTGGGNEQFF
DNA: TGTGCCAGCAGTTGGGGGACAGGGGGCGGGAATGAGCAGTTCTTC

D: NA
size: NA
V: TRBV12-3/TRBV12-4
J: TRBJ2-1
CDR3: CASSLGTTNNEQFF
DNA: TGTGCCAGCAGTTTAGGGACTACTAACAATGAGCAGTTCTTC

D: NA
size: many
V: TRBV24-1
J: TRBJ2-1
CDR3: CATSGSSRERWNEQFF
DNA: TGTGCCACCAGTGGATCATCACGGGAGCGATGGAATGAGCAGTTCTTC

D: NA
size: many
V: TRBV7-3
J: TRBJ1-2
CDR3: CASSPFQGMAYTF
DNA: TGTGCCAGCAGTCCTTTTCAGGGGATGGCCTACACCTTC

D: TRBD1
size: many
V: TRBV18
J: TRBJ2-7
CDR3: CASSPGDRGDEQYF
DNA: TGTGCCAGCTCACCCGGGGACAGGGGGGACGAGCAGTACTTC

D: TRBD1
size: NA
V: TRBV12-3/TRBV12-4
J: TRBJ1-1
CDR3: CASSFWTGGNTEAFF
DNA: TGTGCCAGCAGTTTCTGGACAGGAGGGAACACTGAAGCTTTCTTT

D: NA
size: few
V: TRBV18
J: TRBJ2-3
CDR3: CASSGTEGDTQYF
DNA: TGTGCCAGCTCCGGGACTGAAGGAGATACGCAGTATTTT

D: NA
size: many
V: TRBV7-8
J: TRBJ2-7
CDR3: CASSLELRNYEQYF
DNA: TGTGCCAGCAGCTTAGAACTCAGAAACTACGAGCAGTACTTC

D: NA
size: many
V: TRBV11-2
J: TRBJ2-1
CDR3: CASRRTGFSEQFF
DNA: TGTGCCAGCAGACGGACCGGATTTAGTGAGCAGTTCTTC

D: NA
size: NA
V: TRBV10-3
J: TRBJ1-6
CDR3: CAIKGSSYNSPLHF
DNA: TGTGCCATCAAGGGGAGCTCCTATAATTCACCCCTCCACTTT

D: NA
size: many
V: TRBV27
J: TRBJ2-7
CDR3: CASSHFRGSLANEQYF
DNA: TGTGCCAGCAGTCACTTCCGAGGGAGCCTTGCGAACGAGCAGTACTTC

D: NA
size: NA
V: TRBV11-2
J: TRBJ1-2
CDR3: CASSTGRVLRDGYTF
DNA: TGTGCCAGCAGCACTGGACGGGTCCTTAGGGATGGCTACACCTTC

D: TRBD1
size: few
V: TRBV20-1
J: TRBJ2-7
CDR3: CSARDRRYEQYF
DNA: TGCAGTGCGCGGGACAGGAGATACGAGCAGTACTTC

D: TRBD2
size: NA
V: TRBV5-1
J: TRBJ2-2
CDR3: CASSDRTSPPSTGELFF
DNA: TGCGCCAGCTCCGATCGGACTAGTCCGCCCTCAACCGGGGAGCTGTTTTTT

D: NA
size: NA
V: TRBV28
J: TRBJ2-5
CDR3: CASSSTDQETQYF
DNA: TGTGCCAGCAGTTCGACAGACCAAGAGACCCAGTACTTC

D: TRBD2
size: many
V: TRBV7-2
J: TRBJ2-5
CDR3: CASSSLLRTGLAGGGQETQYF
DNA: TGTGCCAGCAGCTCCCTACTTAGAACGGGACTAGCGGGAGGTGGGCAAGAGACCCAGTACTTC

D: NA
size: many
V: TRBV30
J: TRBJ2-5
CDR3: CAWGIGETQYF
DNA: TGTGCCTGGGGAATCGGGGAGACCCAGTACTTC

D: TRBD2
size: NA
V: TRBV12-3/TRBV12-4
J: TRBJ2-7
CDR3: CASSSPGLVSEQYF
DNA: TGTGCCAGCAGTTCCCCCGGACTAGTCAGCGAGCAGTACTTC

D: TRBD1
size: NA
V: TRBV29-1
J: TRBJ2-3
CDR3: CSVEDRGTETDTQYF
DNA: TGCAGCGTTGAAGATCGTGGGACAGAGACAGATACGCAGTATTTT

D: TRBD1
size: many
V: TRBV7-2
J: TRBJ1-2
CDR3: CASSSGTASISYTF
DNA: TGTGCCAGCAGCTCCGGGACAGCCTCTATAAGCTACACCTTC

D: NA
size: few
V: TRBV2
J: TRBJ2-7
CDR3: CASQLIYEQYF
DNA: TGTGCCAGCCAATTAATCTACGAGCAGTACTTC

D: NA
size: NA
V: TRBV29-1
J: TRBJ2-7
CDR3: CSVEGDNSYEQYF
DNA: TGCAGCGTTGAAGGCGACAACTCCTACGAGCAGTACTTC

D: NA
size: many
V: TRBV11-2
J: TRBJ2-1
CDR3: CASSFDVWAGNEQFF
DNA: TGTGCCAGCAGCTTTGATGTGTGGGCGGGGAATGAGCAGTTCTTC

D: TRBD2
size: NA
V: TRBV5-8
J: TRBJ2-7
CDR3: CASSLTSSVIYEQYF
DNA: TGTGCCAGCAGTTTGACTAGCTCCGTCATCTACGAGCAGTACTTC

D: NA
size: NA
V: TRBV5-6
J: TRBJ2-1
CDR3: CASSSDFGSEQFF
DNA: TGTGCCAGCAGCTCGGACTTCGGCAGTGAGCAGTTCTTC

D: NA
size: NA
V: TRBV2
J: TRBJ2-3
CDR3: CASSDLLDTQYF
DNA: TGTGCCAGCAGTGACCTCCTAGATACGCAGTATTTT

D: NA
size: many
V: TRBV27
J: TRBJ2-7
CDR3: CASSFRGRAEQYF
DNA: TGTGCCAGCAGTTTTCGGGGGCGGGCCGAGCAGTACTTC